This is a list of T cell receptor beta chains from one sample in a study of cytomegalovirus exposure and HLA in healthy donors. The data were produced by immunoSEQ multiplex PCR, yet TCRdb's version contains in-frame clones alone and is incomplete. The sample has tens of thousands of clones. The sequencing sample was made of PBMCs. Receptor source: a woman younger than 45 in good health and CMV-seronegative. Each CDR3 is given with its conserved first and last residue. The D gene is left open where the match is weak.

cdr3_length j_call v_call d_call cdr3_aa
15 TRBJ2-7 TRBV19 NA CASTKRLGSYNEQYF
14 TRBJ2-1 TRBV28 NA CASRGSLADNEQFF
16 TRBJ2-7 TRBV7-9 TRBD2 CASSLVAGGLNYEQYF
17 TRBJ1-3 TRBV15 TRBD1 CATSSPGQGAGGNTIYF
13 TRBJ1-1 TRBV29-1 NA CSVRGWGNTEAFF
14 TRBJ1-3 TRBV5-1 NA CASSLGTLGNTIYF
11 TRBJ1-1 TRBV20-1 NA CSVPRETEAFF
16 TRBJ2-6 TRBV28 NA CASIPQRGTGANVLTF
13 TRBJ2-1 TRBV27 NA CASSGGIYNEQFF
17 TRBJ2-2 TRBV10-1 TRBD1 CASSDGYKTGKAGELFF
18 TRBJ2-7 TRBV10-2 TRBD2 CASSESPLQTSSPYEQYF
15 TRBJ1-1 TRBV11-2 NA CASSPVPQGQTEAFF
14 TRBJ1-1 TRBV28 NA CASSLLGVNTEAFF
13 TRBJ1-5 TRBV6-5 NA CASSYAAAAAQHF
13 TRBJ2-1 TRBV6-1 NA CASSLKTTGEQFF
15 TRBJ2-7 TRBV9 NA CASSPPAGGSYEQYF
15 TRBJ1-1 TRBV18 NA CASSPRGALNTEAFF
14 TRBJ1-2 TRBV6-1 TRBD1 CASRWDRVNYGYTF
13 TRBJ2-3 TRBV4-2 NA CASSQVGGDTQYF
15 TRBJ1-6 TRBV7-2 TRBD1 CASSLPPDRGHPLHF
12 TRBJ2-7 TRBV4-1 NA CASGGFGSEQYF
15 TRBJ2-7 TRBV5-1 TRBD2 CASSLGKREVYEQYF
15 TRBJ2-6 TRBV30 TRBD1 CAGGQGLAGANVLTF
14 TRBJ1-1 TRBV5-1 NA CASSEGRGGTEAFF
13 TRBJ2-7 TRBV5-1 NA CASSLAPGNEQYF
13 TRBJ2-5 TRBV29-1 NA CSVEGLGGETQYF
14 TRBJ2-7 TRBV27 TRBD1 CASGVTGGWAEQYF
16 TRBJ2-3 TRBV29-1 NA CSVGGAGPRNADTQYF
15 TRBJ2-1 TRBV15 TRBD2 CATSVGAGAPSEQFF
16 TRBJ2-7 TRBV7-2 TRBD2 CASSPKRRSSGYEQYF
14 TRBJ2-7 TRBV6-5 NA CASNPQGPHYEQYF
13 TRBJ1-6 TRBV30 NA CASTGQLNSPLHF
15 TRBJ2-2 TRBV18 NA CASSPGEGWRGELFF